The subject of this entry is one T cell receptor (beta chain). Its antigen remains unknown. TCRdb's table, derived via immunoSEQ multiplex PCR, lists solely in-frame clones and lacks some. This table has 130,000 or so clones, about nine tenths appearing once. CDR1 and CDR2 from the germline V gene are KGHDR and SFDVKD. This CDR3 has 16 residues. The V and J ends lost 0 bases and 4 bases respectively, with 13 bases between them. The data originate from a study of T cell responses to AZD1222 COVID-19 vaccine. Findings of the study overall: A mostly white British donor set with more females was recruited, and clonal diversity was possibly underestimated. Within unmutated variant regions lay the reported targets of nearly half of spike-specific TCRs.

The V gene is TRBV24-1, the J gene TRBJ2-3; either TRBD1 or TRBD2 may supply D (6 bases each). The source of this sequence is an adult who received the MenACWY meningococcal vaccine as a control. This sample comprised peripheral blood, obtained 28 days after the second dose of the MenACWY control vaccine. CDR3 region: CATSDLGQGRPDTQYF. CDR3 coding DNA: TGTGCCACCAGTGATTTGGGGCAGGGGAGGCCAGATACGCAGTATTTT.